This T cell receptor beta chain derives from a study of coeliac disease. Findings and limits, study-wide: Control samples showed higher TRB and TRG clonality than intraepithelial and lamina propria samples in active celiac disease.

Produced via immunoSEQ multiplex PCR; TCRdb's table is partial and in-frame only. The table lists around 8,400 clones, about three fifths of them singletons. Deletions cut 1 base from V and 0 bases from J, with 12 bases between. Germline V gene data show CDR1 as SQVTM and CDR2 as ANQGSEA. The CDR3 is 16 residues long. As to this clone: As yet, its antigen is unknown.

The sequenced sample was intraepithelial lymphocytes from the gut. The TCR originated in a woman aged 55-69 years with celiac disease. The rearrangement joins TRBV29-1 to TRBJ2-2; tentative D call: TRBD2 (5 bases). CDR3 in amino acids: CSVEGVEAANTGELFF. In nucleotides, the CDR3 is TGCAGCGTTGAAGGGGTGGAAGCGGCGAACACCGGGGAGCTGTTTTTT.